This TCR beta chain emerged from a study of T cells in Graves' hyperthyroidism and ophthalmopathy (dated by TCRdb to between 2018 and 2020). Some background on the complete study: Peripheral blood was sampled at the time of initial diagnosis, prior to any treatment. The paper reports TCR Vbeta CDR3 sequencing of roughly 140 peripheral blood samples: approximately 43 ophthalmopathy, roughly 80 hyperthyroidism and around 17 progressor patients. In addition, the study compared T-cell repertoires in thyroid tissue and in blood from six Graves' hyperthyroidism patients. To identify TCR V-J signatures that set the groups apart, the researchers used a discovery cohort of 100 patients, made up of approximately 43 with Graves' ophthalmopathy and 55 to 65 with stable Graves' hyperthyroidism. After sampling, hyperthyroidism patients received methimazole starting at 30 mg daily, and ophthalmopathy patients received high-dose intravenous methylprednisolone. The roughly 91 discovery patients were randomly split 7:3 into training and test sets. Prospective prediction of ophthalmopathy was tested in an independent validation cohort consisting of some 19 hyperthyroidism patients and some 15 patients who later progressed to ophthalmopathy. Study-wide conclusions, independent of this receptor: No statistical method was used to set the sample size in advance, and investigators knew the group allocation. In validation, the model predicted progression to ophthalmopathy with just under 71% sensitivity and approximately 78% specificity, a median of about six months before onset. A 13 V-J signature model separated ophthalmopathy from stable hyperthyroidism, with 87.88% sensitivity and 81% to 83% specificity in cross-validation and 80%/75% in testing. Most expanded thyroid clonotypes (frequency above 0.001) were also detected in blood, a finding suggesting that blood repertoires may reflect thyroid immune responses.

As regards this clonotype: Its antigen is not yet known. It has no much larger one-base neighbor in the sample; base qualities were not kept.

Stable Graves' hyperthyroidism was defined as no progression to ophthalmopathy during 18 months of follow-up. Hyperthyroidism patients were aged 18 to 65 years and newly diagnosed, with disease duration of less than 2 months. Exclusion was applied to patients with uncontrolled infections, other autoimmune diseases, pregnancy or lactation. Clinical symptoms, serum thyroxine and TRAb, thyroid ultrasound, and orbital computed tomography formed the basis for the diagnoses. PBMCs were isolated from 8 to 10 ml of fresh peripheral blood by Ficoll-Paque density gradient centrifugation. Trizol reagent was used to extract total RNA, and RNA quality was then checked on an Agilent 2100 Bioanalyzer. Per the germline V gene (reference sequence), DFQATT is the CDR1 and SNEGSKA is the CDR2. From the cysteine up to the phenylalanine, the CDR3 has a length of 15 residues. CDR3 DNA only is kept here, 45 bases in frame from base 1. Trimming accounts for 2 bases at V and 4 bases at J, while the number of junction bases matched to no gene is 10.

The TCR beta CDR3 regions were amplified from RNA transcripts. The TCR CDR3 was subjected to a first round of RT-PCR using the HTBI primer set and the Qiagen OneStep RT-PCR kit. Libraries were constructed in a second round of multiplex PCR, after which size selection and purification were carried out. Paired-end sequencing of the libraries was performed with 100 bp reads on an Illumina HiSeq2000. The study's own analysis went as follows. SOAPnuke was used to process the raw data, throwing out any read that contained adapters or uncalled bases, had a mean Phred below 15, or lacked an exact constant-primer or identifier match. High-quality paired reads were merged with COPE v1.2.5, and unique nucleotide sequences were defined as clonotypes. Clonotypes were aligned to IMGT TRBV, TRBD and TRBJ reference segments using MiTCR v1.1. Only V-J combinations with frequency above 0.0001, covering approximately 99% of repertoires, were analysed. The TCS score was defined as F50 (clonal expansion) divided by E x V (chaos), with BLOSUM62-based TCRdist calculated between CDR3 peptides within each V-J. Welch's t-statistics and random forest reduced roughly 500 V-J features to 13, which were used in a naive Bayes classifier (R e1071). The Morisita-Horn index was used to measure how similar the thyroid and blood repertoires were. TCRdb reanalyzed the raw reads on its own, using fastp at Q25 for trimming and MiXCR for clone calling, and kept in-frame beta chains. Rows with one shared CDR3 protein collapse into an entry with the most common genes and DNA. The V and J calls, along with clone size, are taken from TCRdb and not from the paper's own processing. This sample lists approximately 870,000 distinct CDR3 sequences; 35% to 40% were detected once. The leading ten clones occupy 7.5% to 9.5% of the sample.

Sequencing was done on a sample of blood. The sequence joins TRBV20-1 to TRBJ2-7, with 8 bases matching TRBD2. The TCR was taken from a man aged 18 to 29 with Graves' hyperthyroidism. CDR3 sequence: CSARNPGLEPYEQYF. In nucleotide form, the sequence is TGCAGTGCTAGAAATCCGGGACTAGAGCCATACGAGCAGTACTTC.